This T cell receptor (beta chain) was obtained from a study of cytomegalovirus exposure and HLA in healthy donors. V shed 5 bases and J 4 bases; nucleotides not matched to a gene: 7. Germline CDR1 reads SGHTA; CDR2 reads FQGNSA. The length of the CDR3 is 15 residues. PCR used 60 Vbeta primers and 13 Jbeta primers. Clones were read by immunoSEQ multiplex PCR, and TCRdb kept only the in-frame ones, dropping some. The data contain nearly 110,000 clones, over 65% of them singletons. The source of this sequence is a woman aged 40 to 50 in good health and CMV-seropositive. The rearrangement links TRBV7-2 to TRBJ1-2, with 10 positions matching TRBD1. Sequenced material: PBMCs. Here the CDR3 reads CASSPQGQGLYGYTF. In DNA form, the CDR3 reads TGTGCCAGCAGCCCCCAGGGACAGGGGCTCTATGGCTACACCTTC.